This T cell receptor (beta chain) was recorded in a study of T cell responses to AZD1222 COVID-19 vaccine. Germline V gives CDR1 LNHDA, CDR2 SQIVND (reference sequence). Trimming pared 3 bases from V and 9 bases from J, leaving 15 bases between. The CDR3 runs to 14 residues. Assay used: immunoSEQ multiplex PCR; TCRdb lists only in-frame clones, some missing. Seen here are around 180,000 clones, over 70% observed once, and the top ten hold 2.5% to 3%. This clone was detected once. Sequencing used peripheral blood, obtained on day 0 of MenACWY control vaccination. The chain is built from TRBV19 and TRBJ2-4, with D uncertain. The receptor was derived from an adult in good health. For the CDR3, the DNA is TGTGCCAGTAGTATCATTTACCCTGGCACCATTCAGTACTTC. Translated, it gives CASSIIYPGTIQYF.